This TCR beta chain comes out of a study of CD8+ T cells in alopecia areata. The overall study: Among treated patients, oral tofacitinib was administered at 5 to 10 mg twice daily. Overall study findings and caveats: Among the 100 top clones, expanded CD8+ clones, like scalp clonality, were significantly decreased by tofacitinib.

Germline CDR1 is MNHEY and CDR2 is SMNVEV (reference sequence). Trimming shortened V by 3 bases and J by 2 bases, and 9 bases separated the two germline ends. This CDR3 comprises 14 residues. It was cDNA, reverse transcribed from extracted RNA, that served as the sequencing template. Produced via immunoSEQ multiplex PCR; TCRdb's table is partial and in-frame only. Here the sample spans 95,000 to 100,000 clones, roughly three fifths being singletons. On this clone: The antigen is unknown.

The treatment was: oral pan-JAK inhibitor, 5-10 mg twice daily. The sorting of PBMCs gave CD4+ and CD8+ T cells. Source: CD8+ T cells sorted from blood, taken at week 4, from a patient treated with tofacitinib. This sequence was found in a human donor with alopecia areata. This chain joins TRBV27 and TRBJ2-3; no definite D call. CDR3 bases: TGTGCCAGCAGTTTGATCCGACACACAGATACGCAGTATTTT. Amino acid sequence: CASSLIRHTDTQYF.